One and the same sample provided the 30 T cell receptor beta chains below, sequenced in a study of blood T cell repertoires in COVID-19. The table came from immunoSEQ multiplex PCR; TCRdb's copy has only in-frame clones and leaves some out. The sample consists of 70,000 to 90,000 clones, more than 75% of them appearing once. The specimen was peripheral blood. The receptors were gathered from a man aged 50-59 years with active COVID-19.

This clone appeared once. The V call is TRBV5-8, the J call TRBJ2-1; 7 positions agree with TRBD1. V shed 4 bases, J shed 0 bases, and the junction held 7 bases outside the gene matches. The V gene's germline CDR1 is SGHTS and CDR2 YDEGEE. This CDR3 comprises 16 residues. CDR3: CASSPGQISSYNEQFF. In nucleotides, the CDR3 is TGTGCCAGCAGCCCGGGACAGATCAGCTCCTACAATGAGCAGTTCTTC. Looking up the rest from reference TRBV5-8 and TRBJ2-1 gives the full variable domain: EAGVTQSPTHLIKTRGQQATLRCSPISGHTSVYWYQQALGLGLQFLLWYDEGEERNRGNFPPRFSGRQFPNYSSELNVNALELEDSALYLCASSPGQISSYNEQFFGPGTRLTVL.

The CDR3 DNA reads as TGTGCCAGTAGTCCACAGGGAGCCAATGAAAAACTGTTTTTT. Protein product: CASSPQGANEKLFF. The J gene is TRBJ1-4, the V gene TRBV19, with a possible D match to TRBD1 (6 bases). CDR3 length: 14 residues. V was pared by 5 bases and J by 5 bases, with 12 bases between. Per the germline V gene, CDR1 is LNHDA and CDR2 is SQIVND (reference sequence).

The rearrangement uses TRBV3-1 (or the pseudogene TRBV3-2) and TRBJ2-1, with TRBD2 matching 8 bases. The V gene's germline CDR1 is LGHDT and CDR2 YNNKEL (reference sequence). The CDR3 has 15 residues. V dropped 6 bases and J dropped 6; count of bases not matched to a gene: 10. CDR3 loop: CASSVGGGLVNEQFF. CDR3 sequence (DNA): TGTGCCAGCAGTGTGGGCGGGGGGCTTGTCAATGAGCAGTTCTTC.

The J gene is TRBJ1-2, the V gene TRBV6-5; D is unclear. Germline CDR1 reads MNHEY; CDR2 reads SVGAGI. V was shortened by 5 bases and J by 0 bases, with 13 bases between the two germline ends. CDR3 size: 15 residues. For the CDR3, the DNA is TGTGCCAGCAGTAAAAAAGAAACGGCTAACTATGGCTACACCTTC. This codes for CASSKKETANYGYTF.

The chain couples TRBV2 to TRBJ1-2; D is possibly TRBD1 (6 bases). Germline CDR1 reads SNHLY; CDR2 reads FYNNEI. V lost 7 bases to trimming and J lost 7 bases, with 16 bases between them. This CDR3 is built from 13 residues. The CDR3: CASTAQGTGGYTF. The CDR3 nucleotides read TGTGCCAGCACTGCACAGGGTACCGGTGGCTACACCTTC. Looking up the rest from reference TRBV2 and TRBJ1-2 gives the full variable domain: EPEVTQTPSHQVTQMGQEVILRCVPISNHLYFYWYRQILGQKVEFLVSFYNNEISEKSEIFDDQFSVERPDGSNFTLKIRSTKLEDSAMYFCASTAQGTGGYTFGSGTRLTVV.

The V gene is TRBV28, the J gene TRBJ2-3, with 8 bases matching TRBD2. Trimming took 7 bases from V and 5 from J; bases not matched to a gene: 17. Germline V gene data show CDR1 as MDHEN and CDR2 as SYDVKM. The CDR3 consists of 17 residues. The CDR3 bases are TGTGCCAGCACTAGTATCTCCCTACTAGCGGTGGGAGATACGCAGTATTTT. It translates to CASTSISLLAVGDTQYF.

This chain connects TRBV9 to TRBJ1-4; 8 nucleotides line up with TRBD1. The V gene's germline CDR1 is SGDLS and CDR2 YYNGEE. The CDR3 length is 17 residues. The V segment lost 4 bases and the J segment 3 bases; nucleotides outside the gene matches: 11. The CDR3, as DNA: TGTGCCAGCAGCCCCCGGTCTTGGACAGGGCCTAATGAAAAACTGTTTTTT. Translating it yields CASSPRSWTGPNEKLFF.

This clone was seen a handful of times. The V call is TRBV5-1, the J call TRBJ2-1, with D unresolved. Trimming left V 5 bases short and J 8 bases short, with 14 bases between. This CDR3 spans 13 amino acids. Germline V CDR1 and CDR2: SGHRS, YFSETQ. The CDR3 sequence is CASRSKMGHEQFF. CDR3 coding DNA: TGCGCCAGCAGATCCAAAATGGGCCATGAGCAGTTCTTC. The variable domain in full, completed from reference TRBV5-1 and TRBJ2-1, reads KAGVTQTPRYLIKTRGQQVTLSCSPISGHRSVSWYQQTPGQGLQFLFEYFSETQRNKGNFPGRFSGRQFSNSRSEMNVSTLELGDSALYLCASRSKMGHEQFFGPGTRLTVL.

The genes are TRBV14 and TRBJ1-1; 8 bases map to TRBD1. CDR3 size: 13 residues. The trim removed 10 bases at V and 5 bases at J, leaving 9 bases unmatched. Germline assignment: CDR1 SGHDN and CDR2 FVKESK. CDR3 loop: CATAQGAGTEAFF. The CDR3 DNA follows: TGTGCCACCGCTCAGGGGGCCGGTACTGAAGCTTTCTTT.

The chain has TRBV28 and TRBJ2-6, with 8 bases identical to TRBD2. Germline CDR1 and CDR2: MDHEN and SYDVKM. J was trimmed by 0 bases and V by 5 bases; bases with no gene match: 6. The CDR3 is 17 amino acids. The CDR3, as DNA: TGTGCCAGCAGTCCGCGGGGGGCCCGCTCTGGGGCCAACGTCCTGACTTTC. Translation gives CASSPRGARSGANVLTF.

This chain joins TRBV7-9 and TRBJ2-1, with TRBD2 identical over 8 bases. From germline, CDR1 is SEHNR and CDR2 FQNEAQ (reference sequence). J was trimmed by 6 bases and V by 7 bases; bases with no gene match: 14. The CDR3 loop spans 16 amino acids. The DNA for the CDR3 is TGTGCCAGCATTCGGAGCGGGAGTTGGGTTAGCAATGAGCAGTTCTTC. As protein: CASIRSGSWVSNEQFF.

The chain is built from TRBV9 and TRBJ2-2; unclear D gene. Germline V CDR1 and CDR2: SGDLS, YYNGEE. The CDR3 is 15 amino acids. The V end was cut by 1 base, the J end by 2 bases, with 9 bases between. The CDR3 nucleotides are TGTGCCAGCAGCGTAAACCGCGGAAACACCGGGGAGCTGTTTTTT. Its translation: CASSVNRGNTGELFF.

This clone turned up a few times. The CDR3 DNA reads TGTGCCAGCAGCAACAGGGAGAACACTGAAGCTTTCTTT. Protein: CASSNRENTEAFF. V usage is TRBV6-2 or TRBV6-3 and J usage is TRBJ1-1, with D possibly TRBD1 on 6 matching bases. This CDR3 spans 13 amino acids. With 6 bases removed from V and 1 base from J, the gap between germline ends came to 9 bases. The germline V gene has CDR1 MNHEY and CDR2 SVGEGT.

The V gene is TRBV2, the J gene TRBJ2-1; 10 bases line up with TRBD2. The CDR3 loop spans 14 amino acids. Germline V gene sequence: CDR1 SNHLY, CDR2 FYNNEI. Trimming cost V 8 bases and J 5 bases; bases outside gene matches: 6. In DNA form, the CDR3 reads TGTGCCAGCTGCGAGCGGGAGGGAAACAATGAGCAGTTCTTC. Protein product: CASCEREGNNEQFF.

The V and J genes are TRBV20-1 and TRBJ2-7, with no clear D. The V end lost 6 bases, the J end lost 5 bases, and 8 bases lay between the germline ends. Germline CDR1 is DFQATT and CDR2 is SNEGSKA (reference sequence). The CDR3 is 10 amino acids. DNA of the CDR3: TGCAGTGCGACTCGGGACGAGCAGTACTTC. Translated: CSATRDEQYF.

The chain joins TRBV19 to TRBJ2-7; tentatively, D is TRBD1 (5 bases). The CDR3 has 11 amino acids. Germline CDR1 reads LNHDA; CDR2 reads SQIVND (reference sequence). V lost 3 bases and J lost 5, with 5 bases in between. CDR3 DNA: TGTGCCAGTAGTATCAGGGACGAGCAGTACTTC. It codes for CASSIRDEQYF.

The chain is built from TRBV4-1 and TRBJ2-7; 8 bases fit TRBD1. Germline loops: CDR1 MGHRA, CDR2 YSYEKL. This CDR3 contains 17 residues. The ends lost 0 bases at V and 0 bases at J; junction bases unmatched: 7. Written as DNA, the CDR3 is TGCGCCAGCAGCCAAGAAACCCGACAGGGGAGCTCCTACGAGCAGTACTTC. This sequence encodes CASSQETRQGSSYEQYF.

The genes are TRBV7-2 and TRBJ1-5; 8 bases line up with TRBD1. Germline V gene lookup returns CDR1 SGHTA and CDR2 FQGNSA. Trimming removed 2 bases from V and 0 bases from J; junction bases left unmatched: 6. The CDR3 loop spans 17 amino acids. For the CDR3, the DNA is TGTGCCAGCAGCTTATATCCCGGACAGGGTAGCAATCAGCCCCAGCATTTT. It codes for CASSLYPGQGSNQPQHF.

The V gene is TRBV18, the J gene TRBJ2-3, with D unresolved. The CDR3 has 16 residues. The V end lost 2 bases, the J end lost 0 bases, and 12 bases lay between the germline ends. Germline assignment: CDR1 KGHSH and CDR2 LQKENI. CDR3 DNA: TGTGCCAGCTCACCAGTCGCAGATATCAGCACAGATACGCAGTATTTT. The encoded protein is CASSPVADISTDTQYF.

This chain connects TRBV4-1 to TRBJ2-1; TRBD2 aligns across 16 bases. V gave up 0 bases and J gave up 7 bases; unmatched junction bases: 6. Germline CDR1 MGHRA, CDR2 YSYEKL. This CDR3 region has 18 residues. The CDR3 region has the DNA TGCGCCAGCAGCCAAGACGGGACTAGCGGGGGGGCCTTAAATGAGCAGTTCTTC. It translates to CASSQDGTSGGALNEQFF.

In DNA form, the CDR3 reads TGTGCCAGCAGCCAAGGCGGGGTAGACAATGAGCAGTTCTTC. It translates to CASSQGGVDNEQFF. The V gene is TRBV3-1 (or the pseudogene TRBV3-2), the J gene TRBJ2-1; D perhaps matches TRBD2 (6 bases). Trimming cost V 1 base and J 5 bases, with 9 bases left between them. This CDR3 is 14 amino acids long. CDR1 and CDR2 from the germline V gene are LGHDT and YNNKEL (reference sequence).

V and J are TRBV27 and TRBJ1-1, with unresolved D. This CDR3 comprises 13 residues. Per the germline V gene, CDR1 is MNHEY and CDR2 is SMNVEV (reference sequence). Trimming removed 5 bases at V and 3 bases at J, with 10 bases between. CDR3: CASSQQRYTEAFF. CDR3 DNA: TGTGCCAGCAGTCAGCAGCGCTACACTGAAGCTTTCTTT.

The chain carries TRBV6-2 or TRBV6-3 and TRBJ2-2; no clear D gene. CDR1 is MNHEY and CDR2 is SVGEGT in the germline V gene. V lost 0 bases and J lost 5, with 16 bases in between. The CDR3 is 17 amino acids. The CDR3 is CASSYSRFSSRTGELFF. The DNA of the CDR3 is TGTGCCAGCAGTTACTCGAGGTTTAGCAGTAGGACCGGGGAGCTGTTTTTT.

The genes are TRBV6-1 and TRBJ1-1, with TRBD1 as a possible D gene (5 bases). The CDR3 covers 14 residues. Trimming cost V 3 bases and J 11 bases, with 19 bases left between them. CDR1 MNHNS and CDR2 SASEGT come from the germline V gene. This CDR3 reads CASSERRDGSPAFF. CDR3 DNA sequence: TGTGCCAGCAGTGAGCGGAGGGACGGATCCCCCGCTTTCTTT.

The rearrangement uses TRBV28 and TRBJ2-2, with D maybe TRBD1 (6 bases). Germline V lookup: CDR1 MDHEN, CDR2 SYDVKM. Trimming removed 1 base at V and 0 bases at J, with 12 bases between. The CDR3 covers 17 residues. The CDR3 is CASSLSQGTSNTGELFF. As DNA, the CDR3 is TGTGCCAGCAGTTTATCCCAGGGGACCTCGAACACCGGGGAGCTGTTTTTT.

The CDR3 region is CASSLGDRSNTEAFF. CDR3 DNA: TGTGCCAGCAGTTTAGGGGACAGGTCGAACACTGAAGCTTTCTTT. This chain uses TRBV28 with TRBJ1-1; 8 positions match TRBD1. The CDR3 extends over 15 amino acids. Germline V gives CDR1 MDHEN, CDR2 SYDVKM. After removal of 2 bases from V and 1 base from J, the junction contained 3 bases not matched to a gene.

The V gene is TRBV7-2, the J gene TRBJ1-6, with a possible D match to TRBD1 (6 bases). V gave up 5 bases and J gave up 10 bases, with 21 bases separating them. Germline lookup yields CDR1 SGHTA and CDR2 FQGNSA. CDR3 length: 16 residues. The CDR3, as DNA: TGTGCCAGCAGCCGTACCTGGGGGGGCCTTCGGTCACCCCTCCACTTT. Translating gives CASSRTWGGLRSPLHF. Using reference TRBV7-2 and TRBJ1-6 for the parts outside the CDR3, the full variable domain is GAGVSQSPSNKVTEKGKDVELRCDPISGHTALYWYRQSLGQGLEFLIYFQGNSAPDKSGLPSDRFSAERTGGSVSTLTIQRTQQEDSAVYLCASSRTWGGLRSPLHFGNGTRLTVT.

The chain uses TRBV5-1 and TRBJ2-5, with 9 bases identical to TRBD2. CDR3 size: 16 residues. Trimming at V came to 4 bases and at J to 3 bases, leaving 10 bases not matched to a gene. Per the germline V gene, CDR1 is SGHRS and CDR2 is YFSETQ. The CDR3 sequence: CASSQYGVAGEETQYF. CDR3 DNA sequence: TGCGCCAGCAGCCAATACGGAGTAGCGGGAGAAGAGACCCAGTACTTC. The whole variable domain, filled in from reference TRBV5-1 and TRBJ2-5, reads KAGVTQTPRYLIKTRGQQVTLSCSPISGHRSVSWYQQTPGQGLQFLFEYFSETQRNKGNFPGRFSGRQFSNSRSEMNVSTLELGDSALYLCASSQYGVAGEETQYFGPGTRLLVL.

The genes are TRBV6-2 or TRBV6-3 and TRBJ1-5; 9 nucleotides line up with TRBD1. This CDR3 region has 17 residues. With V trimmed by 7 bases and J by 2 bases, 12 bases remained unmatched. Per the germline V gene, CDR1 is MNHEY and CDR2 is SVGEGT. The CDR3, as DNA: TGTGCCAGCACCCCGGGACAGGGAAGAGGGGGCAATCAGCCCCAGCATTTT. It specifies CASTPGQGRGGNQPQHF.

CDR3 in amino acids: CASRARQGAGELFF. In DNA, the CDR3 is TGTGCCAGCAGGGCAAGACAGGGGGCCGGGGAGCTGTTTTTT. This chain connects TRBV6-5 to TRBJ2-2; 9 bases align to TRBD1. Per the germline V gene, CDR1 is MNHEY and CDR2 is SVGAGI. The CDR3 has 14 amino acids. V trimming: 6 bases; J trimming: 6 bases; junction bases outside the gene matches: 5.